A single count supports the clone carrying this T cell receptor (beta chain). These data originate in a study of cytomegalovirus exposure and HLA in healthy donors. Donors had nominal health at sampling but likely had unrecorded immune exposures. The CDR3 has 17 amino acids. Per the germline V gene, CDR1 is SGHRS and CDR2 is YFSETQ. Primers: 60 Vbeta forward and 13 Jbeta reverse. Sequencing was performed with immunoSEQ multiplex PCR; in TCRdb, only in-frame clones are kept and a portion is missing. The repertoire holds about 200,000 clones, with about 72% as singletons. The rearrangement uses TRBV5-1 and TRBJ2-5; TRBD1 matches 9 bases. Near its end, the DNA agrees better with TRBJ2-7, so the J call may be wrong. The sample comprised PBMCs. This TCR came from a male donor in good health and CMV-seronegative. This CDR3 is CASSSLLEGTGLYEQYF. The CDR3 DNA sequence: TGCGCCAGCAGCTCCCTTCTTGAGGGGACAGGGTTGTACGAGCAGTACTTC.